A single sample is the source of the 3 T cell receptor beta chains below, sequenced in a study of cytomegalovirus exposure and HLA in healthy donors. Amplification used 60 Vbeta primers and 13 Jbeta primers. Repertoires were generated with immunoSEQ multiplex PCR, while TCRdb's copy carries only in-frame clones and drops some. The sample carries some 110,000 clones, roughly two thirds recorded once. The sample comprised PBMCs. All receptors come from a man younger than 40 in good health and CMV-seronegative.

Here the CDR3 reads CASSPLGSGRNEQYF. CDR3 nucleotide sequence: TGTGCCAGCAGCCCCCTGGGTAGCGGGAGAAATGAGCAGTACTTC. The V and J genes are TRBV7-2 and TRBJ2-7; 9 bases are a match to TRBD2. The CDR3 loop spans 15 amino acids. Germline values: CDR1 SGHTA, CDR2 FQGNSA. J gave up 7 bases and V 5 bases, and 12 bases lay outside the gene matches.

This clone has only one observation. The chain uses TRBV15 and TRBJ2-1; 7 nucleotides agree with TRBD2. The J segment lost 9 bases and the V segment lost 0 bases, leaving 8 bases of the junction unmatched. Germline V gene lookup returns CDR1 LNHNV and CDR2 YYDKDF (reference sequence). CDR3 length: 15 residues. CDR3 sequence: CATSRDREGLGEQFF. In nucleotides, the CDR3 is TGTGCCACCAGCAGAGATAGGGAGGGCCTCGGTGAGCAGTTCTTC.

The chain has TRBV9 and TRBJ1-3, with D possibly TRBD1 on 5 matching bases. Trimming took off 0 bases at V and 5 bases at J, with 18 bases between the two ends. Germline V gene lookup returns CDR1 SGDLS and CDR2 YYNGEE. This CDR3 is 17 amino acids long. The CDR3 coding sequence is TGTGCCAGCAGCGTAGGTGTATCGGGGGATTCCCGAAACACCATATATTTT. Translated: CASSVGVSGDSRNTIYF.